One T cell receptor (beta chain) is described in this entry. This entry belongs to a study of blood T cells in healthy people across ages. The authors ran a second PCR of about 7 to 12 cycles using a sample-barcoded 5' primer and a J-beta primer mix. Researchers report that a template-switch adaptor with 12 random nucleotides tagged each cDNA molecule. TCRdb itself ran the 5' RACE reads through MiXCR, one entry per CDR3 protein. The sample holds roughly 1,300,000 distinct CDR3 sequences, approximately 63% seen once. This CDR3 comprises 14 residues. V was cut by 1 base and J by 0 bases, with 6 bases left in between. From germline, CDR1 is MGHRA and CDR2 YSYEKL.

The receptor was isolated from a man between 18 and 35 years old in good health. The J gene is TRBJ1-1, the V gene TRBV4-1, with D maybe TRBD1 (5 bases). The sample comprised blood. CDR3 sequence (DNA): TGCGCCAGCAGCCAAGGGGACGTGAACACTGAAGCTTTCTTT. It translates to CASSQGDVNTEAFF.